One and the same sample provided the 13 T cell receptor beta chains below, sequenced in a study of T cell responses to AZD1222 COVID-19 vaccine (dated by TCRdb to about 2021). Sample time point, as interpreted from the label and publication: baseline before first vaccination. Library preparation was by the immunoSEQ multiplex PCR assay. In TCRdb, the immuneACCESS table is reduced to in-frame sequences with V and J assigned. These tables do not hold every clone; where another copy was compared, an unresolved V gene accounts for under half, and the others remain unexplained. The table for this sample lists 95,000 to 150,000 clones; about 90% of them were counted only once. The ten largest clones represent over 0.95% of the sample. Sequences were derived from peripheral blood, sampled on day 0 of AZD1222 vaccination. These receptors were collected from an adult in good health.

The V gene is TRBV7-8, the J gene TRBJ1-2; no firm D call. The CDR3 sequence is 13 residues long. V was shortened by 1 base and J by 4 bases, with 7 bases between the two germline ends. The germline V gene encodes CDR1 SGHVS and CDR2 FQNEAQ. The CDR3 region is CASSLGVSYGYTF. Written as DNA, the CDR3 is TGTGCCAGCAGCTTAGGGGTTTCCTATGGCTACACCTTC.

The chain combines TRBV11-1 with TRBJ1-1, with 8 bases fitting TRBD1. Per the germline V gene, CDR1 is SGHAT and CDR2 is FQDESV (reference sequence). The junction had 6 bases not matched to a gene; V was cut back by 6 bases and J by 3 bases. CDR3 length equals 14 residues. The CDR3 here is CASRDYRGDTEAFF. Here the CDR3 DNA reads TGTGCCAGCAGGGATTACAGGGGGGACACTGAAGCTTTCTTT.

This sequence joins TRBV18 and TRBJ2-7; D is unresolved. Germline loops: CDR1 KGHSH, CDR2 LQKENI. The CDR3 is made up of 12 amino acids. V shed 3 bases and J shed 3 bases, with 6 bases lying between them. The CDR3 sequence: CASSPVDYEQYF. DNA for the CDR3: TGTGCCAGCTCACCGGTCGACTACGAGCAGTACTTC.

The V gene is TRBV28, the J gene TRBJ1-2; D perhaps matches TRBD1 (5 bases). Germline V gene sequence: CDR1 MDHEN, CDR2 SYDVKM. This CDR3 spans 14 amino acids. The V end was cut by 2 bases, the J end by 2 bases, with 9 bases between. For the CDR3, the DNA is TGTGCCAGCAGTTTAGGTGGGGACAACTATGGCTACACCTTC. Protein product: CASSLGGDNYGYTF.

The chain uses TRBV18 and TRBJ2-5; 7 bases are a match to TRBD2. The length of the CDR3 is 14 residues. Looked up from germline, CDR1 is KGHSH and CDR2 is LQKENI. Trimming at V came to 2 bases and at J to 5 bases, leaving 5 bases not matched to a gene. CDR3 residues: CASSPGAGVETQYF. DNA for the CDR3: TGTGCCAGCTCACCAGGGGCGGGAGTTGAGACCCAGTACTTC.

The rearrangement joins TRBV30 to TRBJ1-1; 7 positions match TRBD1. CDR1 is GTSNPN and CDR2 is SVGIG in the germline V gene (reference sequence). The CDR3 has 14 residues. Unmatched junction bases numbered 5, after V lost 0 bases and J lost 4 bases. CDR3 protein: CAWSVGQGVTEAFF. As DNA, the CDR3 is TGTGCCTGGAGTGTGGGTCAGGGGGTCACTGAAGCTTTCTTT. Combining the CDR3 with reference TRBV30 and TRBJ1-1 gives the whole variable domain SQTIHQWPATLVQPVGSPLSLECTVEGTSNPNLYWYRQAAGRGLQLLFYSVGIGQISSEVPQNLSASRPQDRQFILSSKKLLLSDSGFYLCAWSVGQGVTEAFFGQGTRLTVV.

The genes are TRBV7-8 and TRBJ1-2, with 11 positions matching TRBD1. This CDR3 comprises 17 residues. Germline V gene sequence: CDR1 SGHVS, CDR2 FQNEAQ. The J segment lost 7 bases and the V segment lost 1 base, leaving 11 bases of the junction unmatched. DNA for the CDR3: TGTGCCAGCAGCTTAGGCAAAAGGACAGGGGGCATATCTGGCTACACCTTC. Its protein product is CASSLGKRTGGISGYTF. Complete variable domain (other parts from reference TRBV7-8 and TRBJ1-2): GAGVSQSPRYKVAKRGQDVALRCDPISGHVSLFWYQQALGQGPEFLTYFQNEAQLDKSGLPSDRFFAERPEGSVSTLKIQRTQQEDSAVYLCASSLGKRTGGISGYTFGSGTRLTVV.

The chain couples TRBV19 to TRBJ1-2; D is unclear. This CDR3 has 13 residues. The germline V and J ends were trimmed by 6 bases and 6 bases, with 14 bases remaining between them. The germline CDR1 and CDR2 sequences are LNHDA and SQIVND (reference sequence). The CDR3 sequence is CASSLGRSDGYTF. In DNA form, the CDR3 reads TGTGCCAGTAGCCTCGGACGGTCTGATGGCTACACCTTC.

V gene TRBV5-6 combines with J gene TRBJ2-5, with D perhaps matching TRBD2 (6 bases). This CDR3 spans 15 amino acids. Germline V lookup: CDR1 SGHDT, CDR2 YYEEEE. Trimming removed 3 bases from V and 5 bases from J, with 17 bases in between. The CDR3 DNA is TGTGCCAGCAGCTGGGAAGGAGGGATTCTCGAGACCCAGTACTTC. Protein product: CASSWEGGILETQYF.

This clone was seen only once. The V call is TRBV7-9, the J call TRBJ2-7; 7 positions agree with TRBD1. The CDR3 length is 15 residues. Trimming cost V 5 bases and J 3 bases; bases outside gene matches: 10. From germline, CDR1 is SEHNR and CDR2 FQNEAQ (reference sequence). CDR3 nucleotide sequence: TGTGCCAGCAGCCCGCGAGAGGGGGCCCGCTACGAGCAGTACTTC. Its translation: CASSPREGARYEQYF.

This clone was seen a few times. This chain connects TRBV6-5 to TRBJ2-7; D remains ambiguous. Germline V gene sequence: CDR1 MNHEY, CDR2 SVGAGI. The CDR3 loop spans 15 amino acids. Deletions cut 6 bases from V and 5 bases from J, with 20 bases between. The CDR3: CASSPPRTAIHEQYF. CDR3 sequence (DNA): TGTGCCAGCAGCCCCCCAAGGACCGCCATCCACGAGCAGTACTTC.

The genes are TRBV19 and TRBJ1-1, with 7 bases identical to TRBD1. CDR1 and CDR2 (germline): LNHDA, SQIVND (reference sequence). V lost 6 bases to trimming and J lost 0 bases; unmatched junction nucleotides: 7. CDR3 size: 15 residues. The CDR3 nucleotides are TGTGCCAGTAGAGACAGGGTCCGACTGAACACTGAAGCTTTCTTT. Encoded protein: CASRDRVRLNTEAFF.

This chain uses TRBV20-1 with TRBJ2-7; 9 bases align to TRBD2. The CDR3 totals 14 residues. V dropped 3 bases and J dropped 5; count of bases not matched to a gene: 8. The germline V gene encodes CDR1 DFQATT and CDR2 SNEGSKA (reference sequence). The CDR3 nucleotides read TGCAGTGCTAGTCGGGGCGGGAGGGCCAACGAGCAGTACTTC. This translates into CSASRGGRANEQYF.